This T cell receptor beta chain originates from a study of sequential checkpoint blockade in melanoma. Study-wide context: Patients were randomized 1:1 to nivolumab-then-ipilimumab or ipilimumab-then-nivolumab first-line. DNA from 70 to 95 pretreatment tumor samples underwent TCRβ immunosequencing.

With 5 bases removed from V and 14 bases from J, the gap between germline ends came to 19 bases. The length of the CDR3 is 14 residues. Germline CDR1 and CDR2: LNHNV and YYDKDF (reference sequence). The sample's treatment: randomized to nivolumab then ipilimumab (arm A) or the reverse (arm B). A few counts support this clone. The data were produced by immunoSEQ multiplex PCR, yet TCRdb's version contains in-frame clones alone and is incomplete. The table shows fewer than 20,000 clones, with 26% occurring only once. The J gene is TRBJ1-6, the V gene TRBV15; tentatively, D is TRBD1 (5 bases). The material sequenced was tumor tissue (inferred from file names), taken from a patient given nivolumab and ipilimumab in sequence. This receptor was identified in a human donor with melanoma. CDR3 nucleotide sequence: TGTGCCACCAGCTTGGGACGAGGGCCAGTATCCCTCCACTTT. Amino acid sequence: CATSLGRGPVSLHF. The entire variable domain, with the rest obtained from reference TRBV15 and TRBJ1-6, is as follows: DAMVIQNPRYQVTQFGKPVTLSCSQTLNHNVMYWYQQKSSQAPKLLFHYYDKDFNNEADTPDNFQSRRPNTSFCFLDIRSPGLGDTAMYLCATSLGRGPVSLHFGNGTRLTVT.